The clone carrying this TCR beta chain was found a few times. Its antigen is not identified. The repertoire was sequenced with immunoSEQ multiplex PCR; TCRdb's copy has only in-frame clones and lacks some. The data contain thousands of clones, around 20% of them singletons. The data are from a study of T cells in localized non-small cell lung cancer. General observations from the study: Detection in adjacent lung was observed for a median roughly 55 of the top 100 tumor clones. Clonality of T cells reached its maximum in uninvolved adjacent lung, surpassing tumor.

This CDR3 is 15 amino acids long. Looked up from germline, CDR1 is MNHGY and CDR2 is SAAAGT. V gave up 5 bases and J gave up 9 bases, with 17 bases separating them. The specimen was lung tumor tissue, collected before any cancer treatment. The gene calls are TRBV6-8 and TRBJ1-6, with D maybe TRBD1 (6 bases). The sequence was collected from a male donor aged 60 or older with stage III squamous cell lung carcinoma. The CDR3 sequence: CASSGPGHGISPLHF. Written as DNA, the CDR3 is TGTGCCAGCAGTGGGCCGGGACATGGGATTTCACCCCTCCACTTT.